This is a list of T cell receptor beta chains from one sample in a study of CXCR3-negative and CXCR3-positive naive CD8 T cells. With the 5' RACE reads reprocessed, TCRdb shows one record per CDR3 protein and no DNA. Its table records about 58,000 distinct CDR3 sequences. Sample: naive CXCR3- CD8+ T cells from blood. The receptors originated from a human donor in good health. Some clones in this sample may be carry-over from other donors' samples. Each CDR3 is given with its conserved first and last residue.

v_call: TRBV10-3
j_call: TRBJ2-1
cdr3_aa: CASRVGSSNEQFF

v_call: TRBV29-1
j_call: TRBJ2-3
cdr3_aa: CSVMDREGQDTQYF

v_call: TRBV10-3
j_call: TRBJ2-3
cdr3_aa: CAISLTKDRSTDTQYF

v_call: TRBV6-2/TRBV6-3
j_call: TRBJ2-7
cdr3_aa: CASSYSIVSEALGTALYEQYF

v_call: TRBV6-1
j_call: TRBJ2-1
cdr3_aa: CATRLAGYNEQFF

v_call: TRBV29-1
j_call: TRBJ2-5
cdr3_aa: CSVGVQETQYF

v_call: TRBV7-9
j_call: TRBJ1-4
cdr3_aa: CASSPPGQRNEKLFF

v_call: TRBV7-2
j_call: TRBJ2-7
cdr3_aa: CASSFPADYEQYF

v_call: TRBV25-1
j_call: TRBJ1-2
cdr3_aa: CASSEGTDSYGYTF

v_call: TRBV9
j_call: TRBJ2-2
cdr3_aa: CASSPWTGDTGELFF

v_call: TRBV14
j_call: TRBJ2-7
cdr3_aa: CASSHPGQNFEQYF

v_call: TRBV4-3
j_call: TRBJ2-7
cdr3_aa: CASSQDRSGVEQYF

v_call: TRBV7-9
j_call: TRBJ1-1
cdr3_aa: CASRPGGSAEAFF

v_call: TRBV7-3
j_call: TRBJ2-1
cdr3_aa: CASSFGLAGNEQFF

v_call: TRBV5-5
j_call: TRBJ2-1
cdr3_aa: CASSLDWRWDRGQRNEQFF

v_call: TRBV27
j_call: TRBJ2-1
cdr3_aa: CASSLYNEQFF

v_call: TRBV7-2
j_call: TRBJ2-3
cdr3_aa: CASSLAVGGGADIDTQYF

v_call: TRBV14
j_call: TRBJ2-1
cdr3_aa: CASSQGRGNEQFF

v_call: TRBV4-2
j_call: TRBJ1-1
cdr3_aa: CASSPGQGMNTEAFF

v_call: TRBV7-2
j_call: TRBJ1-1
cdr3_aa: CASRTSGTGGTEAFF

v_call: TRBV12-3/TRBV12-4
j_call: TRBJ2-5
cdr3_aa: CASSKYQETQYF

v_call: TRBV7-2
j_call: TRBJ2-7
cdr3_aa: CASSPARGAAYEQYF

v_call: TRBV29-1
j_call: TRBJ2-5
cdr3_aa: CSVDTGTGQETQYF

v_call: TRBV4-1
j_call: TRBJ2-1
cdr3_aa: CASSQRERGGSYNEQFF

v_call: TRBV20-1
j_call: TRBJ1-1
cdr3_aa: CSARGQGWTSEAFF

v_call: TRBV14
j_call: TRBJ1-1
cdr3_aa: CASSQEYSMTGLSGAFF

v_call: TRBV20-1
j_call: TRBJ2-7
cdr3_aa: CSAPRDTTYEQYF

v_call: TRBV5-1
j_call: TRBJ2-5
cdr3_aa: CASSLGFGGETQYF

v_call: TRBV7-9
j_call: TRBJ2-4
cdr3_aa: CASSLEAGAKNIQYF